This T cell receptor (beta chain) was found in a study of identifying expanded T cells in peripheral blood. The germline V gene has CDR1 SGHDT and CDR2 YYEEEE. The trim removed 5 bases at V and 6 bases at J, leaving 8 bases unmatched. The CDR3 has 14 amino acids. This table comes from immunoSEQ multiplex PCR, and its TCRdb copy is limited to in-frame clones, with some not included. Of approximately 100,000 clones detected, roughly 90% appear once; the ten largest clones hold just under 8.5%. This chain uses TRBV5-6 with TRBJ2-1, with 7 positions matching TRBD1. The clonotype originates from a person aged 18-70 years in good health. The sequenced material came from blood. The CDR3 DNA is TGTGCCAGCAGTTCGGGACAGCTCTTCAATGAGCAGTTCTTC. Encoded protein: CASSSGQLFNEQFF.